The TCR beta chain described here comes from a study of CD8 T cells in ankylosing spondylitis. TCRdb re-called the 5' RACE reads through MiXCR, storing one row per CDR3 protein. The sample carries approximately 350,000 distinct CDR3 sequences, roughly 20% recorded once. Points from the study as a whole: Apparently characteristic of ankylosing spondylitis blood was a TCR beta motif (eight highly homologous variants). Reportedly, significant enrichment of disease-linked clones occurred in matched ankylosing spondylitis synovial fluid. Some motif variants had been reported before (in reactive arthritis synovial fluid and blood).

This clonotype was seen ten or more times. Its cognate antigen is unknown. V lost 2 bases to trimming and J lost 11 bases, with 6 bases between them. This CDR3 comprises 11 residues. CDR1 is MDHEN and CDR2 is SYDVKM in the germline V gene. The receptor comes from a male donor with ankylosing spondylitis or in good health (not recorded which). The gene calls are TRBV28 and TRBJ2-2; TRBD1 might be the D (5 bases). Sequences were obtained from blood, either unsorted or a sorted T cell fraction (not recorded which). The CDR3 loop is CASSLRGELFF. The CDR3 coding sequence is TGTGCCAGCAGTTTAAGGGGAGAGCTGTTTTTT.